A selection of T cell receptor beta chains follows, all from one sample in a study of type 1 regulatory T cells. No antigen is known for these receptors. MiXCR, applied by TCRdb to the reads, yields one record per CDR3 protein. In the table there are about 42,000 distinct CDR3 sequences, 9% to 15% of which are singletons. What was sequenced was cultured non-Tr1 T cells, either the whole culture or a sorted T cell fraction (not recorded which). These TCRs come from a human donor in good health. The CDR3 runs from the conserved cysteine through the conserved F or W. D genes are given only for firm matches. Clone size is stated in some rows and not others, as once, few, many or a class when expanded.

v_call	clone_size	d_call	j_call	cdr3_aa	cdr3_nt
TRBV5-1	few	.	TRBJ2-4	CASSLYGDPPQYF	TGCGCCAGCAGCTTGTACGGGGACCCACCCCAGTACTTC
TRBV12-3/TRBV12-4	few	.	TRBJ1-2	CASSLTGGIYGYTF	TGTGCCAGCAGTTTGACGGGGGGGATATATGGCTACACCTTC
TRBV20-1	.	.	TRBJ1-6	CSAMGDSPLHF	TGCAGTGCTATGGGGGACTCACCCCTCCACTTT
TRBV2	few	.	TRBJ2-7	CAGTVAYEQYF	TGTGCCGGAACAGTAGCCTACGAGCAGTACTTC
TRBV28	many	.	TRBJ2-2	CASWTPGGTGELFF	TGTGCCAGCTGGACTCCGGGCGGGACCGGGGAGCTGTTTTTT
TRBV18	many	.	TRBJ1-6	CASSPKTGYGSPLHF	TGTGCCAGCTCACCAAAGACAGGTTACGGTTCACCCCTCCACTTT
TRBV5-6	many	TRBD2	TRBJ2-5	CASSGGLALEETQYF	TGTGCCAGCAGCGGGGGACTAGCGTTAGAAGAGACCCAGTACTTC
TRBV5-5	few	.	TRBJ1-1	CASSWGQNTEAFF	TGTGCCAGCAGCTGGGGACAGAACACTGAAGCTTTCTTT
TRBV29-1	.	TRBD2	TRBJ2-1	CSVETSGRTNEQFF	TGCAGCGTTGAGACTAGCGGGAGAACAAATGAGCAGTTCTTC
TRBV7-2	many	.	TRBJ1-5	CASSLRDGQPQHF	TGTGCCAGCAGCCTGAGGGATGGCCAGCCCCAGCATTTT
TRBV6-5	.	.	TRBJ2-3	CASSYSRASGSTDTQYF	TGTGCCAGCAGTTACTCGCGCGCTTCGGGAAGCACAGATACGCAGTATTTT
TRBV6-1	many	TRBD1	TRBJ1-2	CASNLGQGPYGYTF	TGTGCCAGCAATTTGGGACAGGGGCCATATGGCTACACCTTC
TRBV7-3	many	.	TRBJ2-3	CASSNRDFTDTQYF	TGTGCCAGCAGCAATCGGGACTTCACAGATACGCAGTATTTT
TRBV18	many	.	TRBJ1-5	CASSSGQLGTNQPQHF	TGTGCCAGCTCATCGGGTCAATTGGGTACTAATCAGCCCCAGCATTTT
TRBV7-2	few	.	TRBJ1-3	CASSLSQIGNTIYF	TGTGCCAGCAGCTTATCACAGATTGGAAACACCATATATTTT
TRBV27	.	TRBD1	TRBJ1-1	CASRDPYKGAGTEAFF	TGTGCCAGCAGAGACCCTTACAAGGGGGCTGGCACTGAAGCTTTCTTT
TRBV6-5	many	.	TRBJ2-7	CASSYSHESYEQYF	TGTGCCAGCAGTTACTCTCACGAAAGCTACGAGCAGTACTTC
TRBV5-1	many	TRBD2	TRBJ2-5	CASRKLAGGQETQYF	TGCGCCAGCAGAAAGTTAGCGGGAGGACAAGAGACCCAGTACTTC
TRBV20-1	.	TRBD1	TRBJ1-2	CSARDTGDGYTF	TGCAGTGCTAGAGACACAGGGGACGGCTACACCTTC
TRBV12-3/TRBV12-4	many	.	TRBJ2-3	CASSRNTGTPSRYF	TGTGCCAGCAGTCGGAACACCGGAACTCCAAGCCGGTATTTT
TRBV20-1	many	.	TRBJ1-4	CSARNYRAAEKLFF	TGCAGTGCTAGAAATTACAGGGCTGCTGAAAAACTGTTTTTT
TRBV28	many	.	TRBJ1-2	CASRESGPGTKNYGYTF	TGTGCCAGCAGGGAGTCGGGACCGGGGACAAAAAACTATGGCTACACCTTC
TRBV29-1	.	TRBD1	TRBJ2-7	CSVSTGSKYEQYF	TGCAGCGTATCGACAGGGAGCAAGTACGAGCAGTACTTC
TRBV7-3	many	.	TRBJ2-1	CASSSWTLDEQFF	TGTGCCAGCAGCTCCTGGACCCTCGATGAGCAGTTCTTC
TRBV2	many	TRBD1	TRBJ1-2	CASVSRGYGYTF	TGTGCCAGCGTGTCCAGGGGGTATGGCTACACCTTC
TRBV7-9	many	.	TRBJ1-5	CASSLPQEPQHF	TGTGCCAGCAGCTTACCCCAAGAGCCCCAGCATTTT
TRBV6-2/TRBV6-3	few	TRBD1	TRBJ2-7	CASKRTGFYEQYF	TGTGCCAGCAAAAGGACAGGGTTCTACGAGCAGTACTTC
TRBV20-1	.	TRBD1	TRBJ1-2	CSAGRKGQGLYGYTF	TGCAGTGCTGGACGCAAGGGACAGGGCCTCTATGGCTACACCTTC
TRBV5-1	many	.	TRBJ2-2	CASSPWTSTGELFF	TGCGCCAGCAGCCCATGGACAAGCACCGGGGAGCTGTTTTTT
TRBV10-2	few	.	TRBJ2-3	CANSEVGTDTQYF	TGCGCCAACAGTGAGGTGGGGACAGATACGCAGTATTTT
TRBV5-1	few	.	TRBJ2-1	CASSLPGESYNEQFF	TGCGCCAGCAGCTTGCCCGGGGAGTCCTACAATGAGCAGTTCTTC
TRBV29-1	many	.	TRBJ2-5	CSVEEQGETQYF	TGCAGCGTTGAAGAGCAGGGAGAGACCCAGTACTTC
TRBV7-9	.	.	TRBJ1-2	CASSSPAGAGGYTF	TGTGCCAGCAGCTCCCCCGCAGGGGCCGGCGGCTACACCTTC
TRBV11-2	.	.	TRBJ1-1	CASSFTQGTEAFF	TGTGCCAGCAGCTTCACCCAAGGCACTGAAGCTTTCTTT
TRBV7-9	many	.	TRBJ2-7	CASSPSGAGNQQYF	TGTGCCAGCAGCCCTTCGGGAGCGGGCAACCAGCAGTACTTC
TRBV10-3	many	TRBD1	TRBJ2-7	CASVGTVSYEQYF	TGTGCCTCGGTTGGGACAGTATCCTACGAGCAGTACTTC
TRBV9	many	.	TRBJ1-1	CASSGTTGRETEAFF	TGTGCCAGCAGCGGGACTACGGGGAGGGAAACTGAAGCTTTCTTT
TRBV20-1	few	.	TRBJ2-3	CSARDGGRSTDTQYF	TGCAGTGCTAGAGATGGGGGCCGAAGCACAGATACGCAGTATTTT
TRBV19	many	.	TRBJ1-2	CAILGEGYGYTF	TGTGCCATTCTCGGGGAGGGATATGGCTACACCTTC
TRBV7-2	few	TRBD2	TRBJ2-7	CASSLVAGESYEQYF	TGTGCCAGCAGCTTAGTGGCGGGAGAGTCTTACGAGCAGTACTTC
TRBV6-1	.	.	TRBJ1-2	CASSEERIRGYTF	TGTGCCAGCAGTGAAGAACGAATCCGGGGCTACACCTTC
TRBV12-3/TRBV12-4	many	.	TRBJ2-4	CASSFVQQGIHIQYF	TGTGCCAGCAGTTTTGTTCAACAGGGAATACACATTCAGTACTTC
TRBV7-3	.	.	TRBJ1-1	CASSTQGPNTEAFF	TGTGCCAGCAGCACCCAGGGCCCGAACACTGAAGCTTTCTTT
TRBV4-1	.	.	TRBJ1-2	CASSGRLGGYTF	TGCGCCAGCAGCGGACGGCTAGGTGGCTACACCTTC
TRBV27	many	TRBD1	TRBJ1-5	CASSFAGTGDQPQHF	TGTGCCAGCAGTTTCGCCGGGACAGGCGACCAGCCCCAGCATTTT
TRBV18	.	.	TRBJ2-5	CASGPGAQETQYF	TGTGCCAGCGGTCCCGGAGCTCAAGAGACCCAGTACTTC
TRBV4-2	.	TRBD2	TRBJ2-3	CASRSGGSRSTDTQYF	TGTGCCAGCAGGAGCGGCGGGAGTAGGAGCACAGATACGCAGTATTTT
TRBV5-6	.	.	TRBJ2-3	CASSLGSTDTQYF	TGTGCCAGCAGCCTGGGCTCGACAGATACGCAGTATTTT
TRBV6-6	.	.	TRBJ2-1	CASSSPGAYNEQFF	TGTGCCAGCAGTTCCCCGGGAGCCTACAATGAGCAGTTCTTC
TRBV7-8	.	.	TRBJ1-1	CAILEGSREGITEAFF	TGTGCCATATTGGAAGGGTCGAGGGAGGGGATCACTGAAGCTTTCTTT
TRBV12-3/TRBV12-4	few	TRBD2	TRBJ2-5	CASSPRVAGEGETQYF	TGTGCCAGCAGCCCTCGGGTAGCGGGAGAAGGAGAGACCCAGTACTTC
TRBV7-9	few	.	TRBJ2-3	CASSKSLGRADTQYF	TGTGCCAGCAGCAAATCCCTCGGGCGGGCGGATACGCAGTATTTT
TRBV20-1	many	TRBD2	TRBJ2-1	CSARLAGLNEQFF	TGCAGTGCCAGACTAGCGGGACTCAATGAGCAGTTCTTC
TRBV12-3/TRBV12-4	few	.	TRBJ1-1	CARTVLGLSNAKTEAFF	TGTGCCCGCACCGTACTGGGGCTCAGTAACGCTAAAACTGAAGCTTTCTTT
TRBV5-1	.	.	TRBJ2-3	CASSLRADTQYF	TGCGCCAGCAGCTTAAGGGCAGATACGCAGTATTTT
TRBV29-1	many	.	TRBJ1-1	CSVEGQFSTEAFF	TGCAGCGTTGAAGGGCAGTTCTCCACTGAAGCTTTCTTT
TRBV20-1	many	TRBD2	TRBJ2-5	CSARYFWGAGGRGETQYF	TGCAGTGCTAGATACTTTTGGGGAGCGGGAGGCCGAGGAGAGACCCAGTACTTC